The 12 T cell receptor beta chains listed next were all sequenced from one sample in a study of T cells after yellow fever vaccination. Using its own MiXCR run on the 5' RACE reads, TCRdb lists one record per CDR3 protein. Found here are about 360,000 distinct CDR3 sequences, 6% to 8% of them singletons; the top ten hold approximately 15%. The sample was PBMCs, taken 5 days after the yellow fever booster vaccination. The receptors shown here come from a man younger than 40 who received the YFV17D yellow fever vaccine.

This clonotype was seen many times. The CDR3: CASSLGVTSGFPGELFF. The CDR3 coding sequence is TGTGCCAGCAGCTTAGGCGTTACTAGCGGGTTCCCCGGGGAGCTGTTTTTT. The V gene is TRBV7-2, the J gene TRBJ2-2; 9 bases map to TRBD2. The CDR3 is 17 amino acids. Per the germline V gene, CDR1 is SGHTA and CDR2 is FQGNSA. Unmatched junction bases numbered 9, after V lost 1 base and J lost 6 bases.

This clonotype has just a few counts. This CDR3 reads CASSPPSGTSGPPSGELFF. CDR3 nucleotides: TGCGCCAGCAGTCCCCCATCCGGGACTAGCGGTCCCCCGTCCGGGGAGCTGTTTTTT. The V call is TRBV23-1, the J call TRBJ2-2; 11 bases match TRBD2. TRBV23-1 is recorded as an ORF, its role being uncertain. The CDR3 covers 19 residues. V gave up 4 bases and J gave up 6 bases; unmatched junction bases: 16.

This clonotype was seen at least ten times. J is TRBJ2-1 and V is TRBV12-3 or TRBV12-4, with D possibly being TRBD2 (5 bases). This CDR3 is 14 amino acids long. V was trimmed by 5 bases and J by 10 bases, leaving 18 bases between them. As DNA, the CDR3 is TGTGCCAGCAGTCCCGGACGTAGCCGAGGGGAGCAGTTCTTC. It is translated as CASSPGRSRGEQFF.

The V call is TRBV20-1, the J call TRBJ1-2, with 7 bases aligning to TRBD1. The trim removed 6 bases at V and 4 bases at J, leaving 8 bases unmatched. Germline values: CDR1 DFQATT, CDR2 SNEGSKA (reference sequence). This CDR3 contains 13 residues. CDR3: CSARGGRAYGYTF. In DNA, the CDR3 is TGCAGTGCCAGGGGGGGGAGGGCCTATGGCTACACCTTC.

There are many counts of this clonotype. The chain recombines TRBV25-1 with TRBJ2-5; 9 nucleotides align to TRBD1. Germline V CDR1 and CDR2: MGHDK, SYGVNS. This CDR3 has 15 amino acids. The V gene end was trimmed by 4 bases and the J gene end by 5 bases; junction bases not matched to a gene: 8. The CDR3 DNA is TGTGCCAGCAGTGCCTACGGACAGGGGACGGAGACCCAGTACTTC. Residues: CASSAYGQGTETQYF. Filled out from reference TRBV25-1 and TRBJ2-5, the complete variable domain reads EADIYQTPRYLVIGTGKKITLECSQTMGHDKMYWYQQDPGMELHLIHYSYGVNSTEKGDLSSESTVSRIRTEHFPLTLESARPSHTSQYLCASSAYGQGTETQYFGPGTRLLVL.

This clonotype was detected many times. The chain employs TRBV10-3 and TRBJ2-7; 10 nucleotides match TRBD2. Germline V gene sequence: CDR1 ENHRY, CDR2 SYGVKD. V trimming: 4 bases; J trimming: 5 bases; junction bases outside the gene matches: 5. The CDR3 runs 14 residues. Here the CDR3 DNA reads TGTGCCATCAGTGGGTCTAGCGGGAGTAACGAGCAGTACTTC. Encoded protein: CAISGSSGSNEQYF.

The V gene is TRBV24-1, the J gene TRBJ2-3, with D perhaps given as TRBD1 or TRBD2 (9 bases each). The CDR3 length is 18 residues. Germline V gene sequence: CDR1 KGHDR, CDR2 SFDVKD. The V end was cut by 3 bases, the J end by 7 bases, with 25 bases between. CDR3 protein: CATSDPGQGLASSYTQYF. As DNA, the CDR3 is TGTGCCACCAGTGATCCGGGACAGGGACTAGCTTCATCATATACGCAGTATTTT.

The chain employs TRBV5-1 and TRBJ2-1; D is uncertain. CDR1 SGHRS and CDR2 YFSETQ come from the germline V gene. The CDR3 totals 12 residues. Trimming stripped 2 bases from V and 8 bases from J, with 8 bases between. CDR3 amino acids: CASSLEDDEQFF. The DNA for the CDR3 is TGCGCCAGCAGCTTAGAAGACGATGAGCAGTTCTTC.

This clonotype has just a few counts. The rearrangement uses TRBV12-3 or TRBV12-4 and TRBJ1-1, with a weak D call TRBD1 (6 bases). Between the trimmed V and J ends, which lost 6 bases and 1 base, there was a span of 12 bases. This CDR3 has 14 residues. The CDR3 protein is CASSPVGGNTEAFF. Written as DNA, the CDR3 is TGTGCCAGCAGCCCGGTAGGGGGGAACACTGAAGCTTTCTTT.

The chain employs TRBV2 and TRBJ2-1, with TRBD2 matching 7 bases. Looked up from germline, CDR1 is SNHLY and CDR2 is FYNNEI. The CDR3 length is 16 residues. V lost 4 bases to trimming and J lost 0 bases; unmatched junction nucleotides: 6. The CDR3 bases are TGTGCCAGCAGTGCGGATGCGGGAGCCTCCTACAATGAGCAGTTCTTC. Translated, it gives CASSADAGASYNEQFF.

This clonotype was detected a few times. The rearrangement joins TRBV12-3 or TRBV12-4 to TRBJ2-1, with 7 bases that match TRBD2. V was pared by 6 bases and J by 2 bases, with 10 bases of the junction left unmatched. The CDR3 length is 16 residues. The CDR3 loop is CASSRAGGLAYNEQFF. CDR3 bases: TGTGCCAGCAGCCGGGCCGGCGGACTAGCCTACAATGAGCAGTTCTTC.

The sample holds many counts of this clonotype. The CDR3 here is CASSTRKNIQYF. The CDR3 DNA is TGTGCCAGCAGTACTCGTAAAAACATTCAGTACTTC. The rearrangement links TRBV12-3 or TRBV12-4 to TRBJ2-4; D gene uncertain. V was cut by 5 bases and J by 4 bases, with 6 bases left in between. The CDR3 extends over 12 amino acids.